These T cell receptor beta chains were read from a single sample in a study of shared clonotypes between healthy human individuals. Repertoires were generated with immunoSEQ multiplex PCR, while TCRdb's copy carries only in-frame clones and drops some. The sample has about 2.2 million clones; around 93% are singletons. The specimen was naive CD8+ T cells from PBMCs. These receptors were obtained from a man younger than 30 in good health. Some clones in this sample may be carry-over from other donors' samples. Each CDR3 is given with its conserved first and last residue. The order of the fields is CDR3 protein, CDR3 DNA, CDR3 length, V gene, J gene, clone size, D gene. D genes are given only for firm matches. Not every row has a clone size; where given, it reads once, few, many or a size class.

CSVRYNEQFF	TGCAGCGTCCGGTACAATGAGCAGTTCTTC	10	TRBV29-1	TRBJ2-1	.	.
CATSRGGSEGEQFF	TGTGCCACCAGCAGAGGGGGTAGCGAGGGTGAGCAGTTCTTC	14	TRBV15	TRBJ2-1	once	.
CATSILPGQGSDEQFF	TGTGCCACCAGCATTCTACCGGGACAGGGTTCTGATGAGCAGTTCTTC	16	TRBV15	TRBJ2-1	.	TRBD1
CASSIDPGGNTEAFF	TGTGCCAGTAGTATAGATCCCGGGGGGAACACTGAAGCTTTCTTT	15	TRBV19	TRBJ1-1	.	.
CASSPGLAGVAEQYF	TGCGCCAGCAGCCCGGGACTAGCGGGAGTCGCCGAGCAGTACTTC	15	TRBV4-3	TRBJ2-7	.	TRBD2
CAWGYRRGVQNIQYF	TGTGCCTGGGGCTACAGGCGGGGGGTGCAAAACATTCAGTACTTC	15	TRBV30	TRBJ2-4	.	TRBD2
CAWRVTGAGEQYF	TGTGCCTGGAGGGTGACAGGTGCGGGAGAGCAGTACTTC	13	TRBV30	TRBJ2-5	.	.
CASAPGRNNEQFF	TGTGCCAGCGCTCCCGGACGAAACAATGAGCAGTTCTTC	13	TRBV25-1	TRBJ2-1	.	.
CASSVRDRGLTDTQYF	TGTGCCAGCAGCGTCCGGGACAGGGGTTTAACAGATACGCAGTATTTT	16	TRBV9	TRBJ2-3	once	TRBD1
CASSLEATHATYEQYF	TGTGCCAGCAGCTTAGAGGCGACCCATGCGACCTACGAGCAGTACTTC	16	TRBV11-3	TRBJ2-7	.	.
CASSTGTSGYNEQFF	TGTGCCAGCAGCACTGGGACTAGCGGCTACAATGAGCAGTTCTTC	15	TRBV7-3	TRBJ2-1	.	TRBD2
CASSLLQGIGYGYTF	TGTGCCAGCAGCCTACTACAGGGTATCGGCTATGGCTACACCTTC	15	TRBV27	TRBJ1-2	.	.
CASQGQINNQPQHF	TGTGCCAGTCAGGGACAGATCAACAATCAGCCCCAGCATTTT	14	TRBV28	TRBJ1-5	once	TRBD1
CASSARQGSGHNEQFF	TGTGCCAGCAGCGCTAGACAGGGCTCAGGCCACAATGAGCAGTTCTTC	16	TRBV21-1	TRBJ2-1	.	.
CASSGKASGKNIQYF	TGTGCCAGCTCTGGAAAGGCTAGCGGAAAAAACATTCAGTACTTC	15	TRBV7-9	TRBJ2-4	.	TRBD2
CAITTGLNTEAFF	TGTGCCATCACTACGGGGCTAAACACTGAAGCTTTCTTT	13	TRBV10-3	TRBJ1-1	.	.
CASSWTGQGVYEQYF	TGTGCCAGTAGTTGGACGGGACAGGGGGTTTACGAGCAGTACTTC	15	TRBV19	TRBJ2-7	.	TRBD1
CASSPQGGFNEQFF	TGTGCCAGCAGCCCTCAAGGGGGATTCAATGAGCAGTTCTTC	14	TRBV7-3	TRBJ2-1	once	.
CASSPPTTPYEQYF	TGTGCCAGCAGTCCCCCGACTACCCCCTACGAGCAGTACTTC	14	TRBV28	TRBJ2-7	.	.
CASSLVSGRADTQYF	TGTGCCAGCAGCTTAGTCAGCGGGAGGGCAGATACGCAGTATTTT	15	TRBV11-2	TRBJ2-3	.	TRBD2
CASSLGRGDREQYF	TGTGCCAGCAGCTTAGGCCGGGGAGATCGCGAGCAGTACTTC	14	TRBV11-2	TRBJ2-7	.	.
CASSLLGVDNEQFF	TGTGCCAGCAGTTTATTGGGGGTGGACAATGAGCAGTTCTTC	14	TRBV27	TRBJ2-1	.	.
CASSLAAWVETQYF	TGTGCCAGCAGCTTGGCCGCGTGGGTAGAGACCCAGTACTTC	14	TRBV5-5	TRBJ2-5	.	.
CASSISLGSMKQETQYF	TGTGCCAGTAGTATTAGTCTGGGGAGCATGAAGCAAGAGACCCAGTACTTC	17	TRBV19	TRBJ2-5	.	.
CATSRDLFGLAGVEQYF	TGTGCCACCAGCAGAGATCTCTTTGGCCTGGCGGGAGTCGAGCAGTACTTC	17	TRBV15	TRBJ2-7	.	TRBD2
CASSYLAGGPYNNEQFF	TGTGCCAGTAGTTACCTAGCGGGAGGGCCCTATAACAATGAGCAGTTCTTC	17	TRBV19	TRBJ2-1	.	TRBD2
CASSAVGGARDEQYF	TGTGCCAGCAGTGCCGTTGGGGGGGCCCGGGACGAGCAGTACTTC	15	TRBV27	TRBJ2-7	.	.
CASRQGGYEQYF	TGTGCCAGTAGACAGGGGGGCTACGAGCAGTACTTC	12	TRBV19	TRBJ2-7	.	TRBD1
CASRHTGYNEQFF	TGTGCCAGCAGGCATACAGGTTACAATGAGCAGTTCTTC	13	TRBV7-9	TRBJ2-1	.	.
CASSMIATNEKLFF	TGTGCCAGTTCGATGATAGCAACTAATGAAAAACTGTTTTTT	14	TRBV7-9	TRBJ1-4	.	.
CASSLWGRPDSTEAFF	TGTGCCAGCAGCTTATGGGGCAGGCCGGACTCCACTGAAGCTTTCTTT	16	TRBV7-9	TRBJ1-1	.	.
CASSRGLNYNEQFF	TGTGCCAGTAGCCGCGGACTAAACTACAATGAGCAGTTCTTC	14	TRBV19	TRBJ2-1	once	.
CASSEVGPGPEAFF	TGTGCCAGCAGCGAGGTCGGGCCAGGCCCTGAAGCTTTCTTT	14	TRBV9	TRBJ1-1	.	.
CASSLAGRTEQYF	TGTGCCAGCAGCTTAGCGGGGAGGACCGAGCAGTACTTC	13	TRBV7-2	TRBJ2-7	once	.
CASSVVGLAGVNNEQFF	TGTGCCAGCAGCGTAGTAGGGCTAGCGGGAGTTAACAATGAGCAGTTCTTC	17	TRBV9	TRBJ2-1	.	TRBD2
CASSWAGHRSEQFF	TGTGCCAGCAGCTGGGCGGGGCACCGGAGCGAGCAGTTCTTC	14	TRBV7-6	TRBJ2-1	.	.
CASSPNSGNTIYF	TGTGCCAGCAGTCCAAACTCTGGAAACACCATATATTTT	13	TRBV27	TRBJ1-3	.	.
CASSVASSLNSPLHF	TGTGCCAGCAGCGTAGCTAGCTCCCTTAATTCACCCCTCCACTTT	15	TRBV9	TRBJ1-6	.	.
CASSSTGPNNEQFF	TGTGCCAGCAGCTCCACAGGACCCAACAATGAGCAGTTCTTC	14	TRBV11-2	TRBJ2-1	once	.
CASSEGTELYGYTF	TGTGCCAGCAGCGAGGGGACAGAACTCTATGGCTACACCTTC	14	TRBV9	TRBJ1-2	.	TRBD1
CAISELSSSDEQFF	TGTGCCATCAGTGAGTTGAGCAGCTCGGATGAGCAGTTCTTC	14	TRBV10-3	TRBJ2-1	.	.
CASSPPNRDTQETQYF	TGTGCCAGCTCACCTCCAAACCGGGACACACAAGAGACCCAGTACTTC	16	TRBV18	TRBJ2-5	.	.
CASSLGGGTGELFF	TGTGCCAGCAGCTTAGGGGGCGGCACCGGGGAGCTGTTTTTT	14	TRBV5-6	TRBJ2-2	.	TRBD1
CASVQGAGELFF	TGTGCCAGTGTTCAGGGTGCAGGGGAGCTGTTTTTT	12	TRBV19	TRBJ2-2	.	.
CASSLAWGPYQETQYF	TGTGCCAGCAGCTTGGCGTGGGGTCCCTACCAAGAGACCCAGTACTTC	16	TRBV5-6	TRBJ2-5	.	.
CASSGLAGGHEQYF	TGTGCCAGCAGCGGACTAGCGGGAGGCCACGAGCAGTACTTC	14	TRBV7-9	TRBJ2-7	.	TRBD2
CASSRTSGPYNEQFF	TGTGCCAGCAGCCGGACTAGCGGGCCTTACAATGAGCAGTTCTTC	15	TRBV7-9	TRBJ2-1	.	TRBD2
CASSFGLGELFF	TGTGCCAGCAGCTTCGGACTAGGGGAGCTGTTTTTT	12	TRBV13	TRBJ2-2	.	.
CASSVGNRVETQYF	TGTGCCAGCAGCGTAGGGAACAGGGTAGAGACCCAGTACTTC	14	TRBV9	TRBJ2-5	.	.
CAISESLVSADTQYF	TGTGCCATCAGTGAGTCTTTAGTTTCGGCAGATACGCAGTATTTT	15	TRBV10-3	TRBJ2-3	.	.
CASSEGLAGGSSYNEQFF	TGTGCCAGCAGCGAGGGACTAGCGGGGGGGAGCTCCTACAATGAGCAGTTCTTC	18	TRBV7-8	TRBJ2-1	.	TRBD2
CASSEVRRFGYTF	TGTGCCAGCAGTGAAGTTCGGAGATTTGGCTACACCTTC	13	TRBV6-1	TRBJ1-2	.	.
CASSTFRSAGNEQFF	TGCGCCAGCAGCACCTTCAGGTCGGCGGGCAATGAGCAGTTCTTC	15	TRBV4-1	TRBJ2-1	.	.
CASNGGLNEQFF	TGTGCCAGCAATGGGGGACTGAATGAGCAGTTCTTC	12	TRBV5-6	TRBJ2-1	.	.
CASSYLSLGNHEQYF	TGTGCCAGCAGTTACCTTTCATTGGGGAACCACGAGCAGTACTTC	15	TRBV6-6	TRBJ2-7	.	.
CASSPRTGTMNTEAFF	TGTGCCAGCAGTCCAAGGACAGGGACCATGAACACTGAAGCTTTCTTT	16	TRBV28	TRBJ1-1	.	TRBD1
CASRSWDRETDTQYF	TGTGCCAGCAGATCGTGGGACAGGGAAACAGATACGCAGTATTTT	15	TRBV27	TRBJ2-3	once	TRBD1
CASSQDTSFNGELFF	TGCGCCAGCAGCCAAGACACTAGCTTTAACGGGGAGCTGTTTTTT	15	TRBV4-3	TRBJ2-2	.	.
CASSQGGYGYEQYF	TGCGCCAGCAGCCAAGGGGGGTATGGCTACGAGCAGTACTTC	14	TRBV4-3	TRBJ2-7	.	.